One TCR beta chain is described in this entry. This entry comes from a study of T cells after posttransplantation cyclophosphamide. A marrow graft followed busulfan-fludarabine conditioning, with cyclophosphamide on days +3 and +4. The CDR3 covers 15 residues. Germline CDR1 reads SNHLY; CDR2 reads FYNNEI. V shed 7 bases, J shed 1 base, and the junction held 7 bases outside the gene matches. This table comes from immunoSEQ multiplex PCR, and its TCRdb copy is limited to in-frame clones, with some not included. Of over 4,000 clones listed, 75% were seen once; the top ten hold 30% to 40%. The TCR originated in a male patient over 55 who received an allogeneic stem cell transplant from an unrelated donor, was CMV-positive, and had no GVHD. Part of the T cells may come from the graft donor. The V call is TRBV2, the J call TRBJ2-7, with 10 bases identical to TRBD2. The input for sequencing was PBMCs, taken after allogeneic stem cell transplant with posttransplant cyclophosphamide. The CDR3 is CASTPGLAESYEQYF. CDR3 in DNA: TGTGCCAGCACGCCAGGACTAGCGGAGTCCTACGAGCAGTACTTC.